This record concerns one TCR beta chain sequence. The clone's antigen remains unknown. One base away there is no much larger clone; base qualities are not given. Every donor in the study was a healthy Caucasian. Three pairs of female monozygotic twins, all aged about 18 to 30 years, made up the twin cohort. Positive isolation kits from Invitrogen were used to isolate CD4+ and CD8+ T cell populations. These data belong to a study of identical twins (dated by TCRdb to 2015 to 2016). With regard to the full study: TCR alpha and beta repertoires from monozygotic twins, unrelated adults of various ages and cord blood were deep-sequenced to test whether fetal clonotypes persist. To rule out contamination, the twin experiments were replicated at different times with different library preparation protocols.

Libraries were made using 5' RACE. The listed sequencing device is Illumina HiSeq 2000. A universal primer binding site was introduced by template switching, and a unique molecular identifier was present in the final cDNA, enabling accurate counting of TCR cDNA molecules. Specific primers in the conserved constant-segment region were used to synthesize first-strand cDNA for the TCR alpha and beta chains. Each cDNA library was double barcoded, with a SMART-Mk sample barcode plus Illumina barcodes, to control for contamination. TruSeq adapter sequences and Illumina sample barcodes were added in two successive PCR steps. Sequencing of the TCR alpha and beta cDNA libraries was done on the Illumina HiSeq platform using custom primers. As for the authors' bioinformatics: MiGEC processed the raw reads to extract unique molecular identifiers, while MiXCR was used to determine the CDR3 positions. Recombination models were inferred per individual with the repgenHMM and IGoR tools using an EM algorithm. The analysis of shared clonotypes was done with the tcR package in R, with sharing normalized by the product of cloneset sizes. Out-of-frame nonproductive sequences were analyzed to study raw recombination free of thymic and clonal selection effects. TCRdb trimmed the raw reads at Q25, called clones with MiXCR and kept productive beta chains. Under each unique CDR3 protein, matching rows form one entry showing the most common genes and DNA. TCRdb's processing, not the authors', yielded these V and J calls. The sample table contains 230,000 or so distinct CDR3 sequences; only one count was recorded for roughly 8% of them. The ten largest clones add up to around 3% of the sample.

General conclusions and limits of the study: In monozygotic twins, recombination models systematically underestimated out-of-frame TCR alpha sharing, but the models matched the sharing seen between unrelated individuals. In beta out-of-frame sequences, excess twin sharing was weaker, because having fewer shared sequences lowered the signal-to-noise ratio. Zero-insertion analyses could be partly confounded by invariant T cells such as MAIT and iNKT, though diverse VJ usage argued against such confounding for most clonotypes. Fewer insertions were carried by abundant cord blood beta clonotypes, a similar but weaker trend appeared in young adult naive repertoires, and no such trend appeared in memory repertoires. Compared with coincidental sharing between unrelated individuals, an excess of low generation-probability sequences was observed among out-of-frame TCR alpha sequences shared between twins. Because the same donors could not be followed over many years, the conclusions relied on cross-sectional statistical analysis.

After removal of 3 bases from V and 4 bases from J, the junction retains 10 bases not matched to a gene. From the germline V gene (reference sequence), CDR1 is LNHDA and CDR2 is SQIVND. CDR3 length: 17 amino acids, cysteine to phenylalanine. Only CDR3 DNA remains: 51 bases, in frame from the first base. This sample was shared with a second study, whose subject was yellow fever vaccine responses in identical twins. The second publication reports: According to the authors, the vaccine-induced T cell response in identical twins seemed to be partly convergent and partly specific to each individual. Focusing on identical twins, the study followed the T cell clones that responded to the vaccine, and did so with precision.

Sequences were obtained from CD8+ T cells sorted from blood. The rearranged segments are TRBV19 and TRBJ2-5; TRBD2 fits 11 bases in the junction. The TCR originated in a woman aged 18-29 years in good health. For the CDR3, the sequence is CASSILHSGRARETQYF. The DNA reads TGTGCCAGTAGTATCCTCCATAGCGGGAGGGCCCGAGAGACCCAGTACTTC.